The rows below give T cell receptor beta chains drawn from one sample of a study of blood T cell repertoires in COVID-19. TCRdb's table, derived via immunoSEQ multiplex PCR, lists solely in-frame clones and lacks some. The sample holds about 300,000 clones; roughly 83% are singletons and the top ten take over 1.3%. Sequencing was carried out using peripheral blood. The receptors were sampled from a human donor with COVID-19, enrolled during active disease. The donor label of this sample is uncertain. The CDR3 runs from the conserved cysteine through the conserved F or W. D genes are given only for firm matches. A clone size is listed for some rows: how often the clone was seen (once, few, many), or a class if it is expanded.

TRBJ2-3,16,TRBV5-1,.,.,TGCGCCAGCAGCCTCCCACAGGGACCTCACACAGATACGCAGTATTTT,CASSLPQGPHTDTQYF
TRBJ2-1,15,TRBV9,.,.,TGTGCCAGCAGCGTAGGACTGGGCTCCTACAATGAGCAGTTCTTC,CASSVGLGSYNEQFF
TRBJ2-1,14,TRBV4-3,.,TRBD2,TGCGCCAGCAGCCTTAGCGGGCCCTACAATGAGCAGTTCTTC,CASSLSGPYNEQFF
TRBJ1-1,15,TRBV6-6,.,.,TGTGCCAGCAGTTTACAGGGAACTGGGCACACTGAAGCTTTCTTT,CASSLQGTGHTEAFF
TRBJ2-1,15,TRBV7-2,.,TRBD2,TGTGCCAGCAGCTCAAACATAGCGGGAGCCCGGGAGCAGTTCTTC,CASSSNIAGAREQFF
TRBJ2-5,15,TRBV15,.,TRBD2,TGTGCCACCAGCCTCGGTGCGGGAGGCCAAGAGACCCAGTACTTC,CATSLGAGGQETQYF
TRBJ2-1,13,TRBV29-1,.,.,TGCAGCGTTGACCTCCAGGGGAGCGGTGAGCAGTTCTTC,CSVDLQGSGEQFF
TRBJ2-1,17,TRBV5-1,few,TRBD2,TGCGCCAGCAGCCGGGAGGCTAGCGGGAGCTCCTACAATGAGCAGTTCTTC,CASSREASGSSYNEQFF
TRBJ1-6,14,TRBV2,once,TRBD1,TGTGCCAGCAGCGGACAGGGGAATAATTCACCCCTCCACTTT,CASSGQGNNSPLHF
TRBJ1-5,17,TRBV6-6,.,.,TGTGCCAGCAGTCCCCTAACGGGGGGGGCGAGGGATCAGCCCCAGCATTTT,CASSPLTGGARDQPQHF
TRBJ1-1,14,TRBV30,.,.,TGTGCCTCTCTCCGGGACATACTGAACACTGAAGCTTTCTTT,CASLRDILNTEAFF
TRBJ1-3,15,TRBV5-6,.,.,TGTGCCAGCAGCTTGGAGGCAGGGGCTGGAAACACCATATATTTT,CASSLEAGAGNTIYF
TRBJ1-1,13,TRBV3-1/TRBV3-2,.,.,TGTGCCAGCAGTCAGGGTTTGAACACTGAAGCTTTCTTT,CASSQGLNTEAFF
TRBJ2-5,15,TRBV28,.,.,TGTGCCAGCAGCCTTCCGGGACATACTCAAGAGACCCAGTACTTC,CASSLPGHTQETQYF
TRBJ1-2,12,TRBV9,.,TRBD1,TGTGCCAGCAGCCGTACAGGGGACGGCTACACCTTC,CASSRTGDGYTF
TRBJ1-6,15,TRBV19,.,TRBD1,TGTGCCAGTAACCTGGACAGGGGATCCAATTCACCCCTCCACTTT,CASNLDRGSNSPLHF
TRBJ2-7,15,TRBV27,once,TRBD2,TGTGCCAGCAGTCCAGGGACTAGCGGGAGGAACGAGCAGTACTTC,CASSPGTSGRNEQYF
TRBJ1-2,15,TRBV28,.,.,TGTGCCAGCAGTTTGAGGTCAGCGACTGACTATGGCTACACCTTC,CASSLRSATDYGYTF
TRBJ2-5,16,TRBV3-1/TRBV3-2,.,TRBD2,TGTGCCAGCAGCCAAGAACTAGCGGGAGAACAAGAGACCCAGTACTTC,CASSQELAGEQETQYF
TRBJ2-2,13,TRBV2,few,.,TGTGCCAGCTCCGGGAGACGAACCGGGGAGCTGTTTTTT,CASSGRRTGELFF
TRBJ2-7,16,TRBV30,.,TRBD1,TGTGCCTGGAGTTATATCGCCGGGACAGCGAACTACGAGCAGTACTTC,CAWSYIAGTANYEQYF
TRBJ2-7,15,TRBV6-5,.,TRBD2,TGTGCCAGCAGTTCACCCGGGACTAGCGGGATAGAGCAGTACTTC,CASSSPGTSGIEQYF